Listed below are T cell receptor beta chains from one sample, sequenced in a study of CD8+CD57+ T cells in acquired aplastic anemia. TCRdb reprocessed the reads with MiXCR, giving one entry per CDR3 protein. Of roughly 250,000 distinct CDR3 sequences listed, approximately 80% are singletons. Material for sequencing was sorted CD4+, CD8+, or CD8+CD57+ T cells (not recorded which) from PBMCs. The receptors derive from a human donor with aplastic anemia. CDR3s leave out the opening cysteine and the closing phenylalanine or tryptophan.

CDR3aa,j_gene,v_gene
ASSIAGGTDELY,TRBJ2-3,TRBV9
SVEALGEGNYGYT,TRBJ1-2,TRBV29-1
ASSSPTRGSYEQY,TRBJ2-7,TRBV6-5
ATSDPSTGDTEAF,TRBJ1-1,TRBV24-1
ASREGVAGGYS,TRBJ1-2,TRBV2
ASSPSPGSYT,TRBJ1-2,TRBV7-6
SVVGDEETQY,TRBJ2-5,TRBV29-1
ASSLAGGPDSP,TRBJ1-2,TRBV7-3
ASSFGTEMDEQF,TRBJ2-1,TRBV5-5
ASSLHLTRHTEHY,TRBJ1-1,TRBV2
ASSDAYSHQPQH,TRBJ2-5,TRBV2
ATKAEGEQS,TRBJ2-1,TRBV24-1
ASSISYSNQPQH,TRBJ1-5,TRBV2
ASSSAVTGGQLF,TRBJ2-3,TRBV7-8
ASSPPLNTGELF,TRBJ2-2,TRBV7-9
ASSLRGGGFAQYYT,TRBJ1-2,TRBV7-8
ATSRDRAGDTQY,NA,TRBV15
ASGVDISDSHYGCP,TRBJ1-2,TRBV2
ASSSNYRGHEQYYT,TRBJ1-2,TRBV7-7
ASSLATGREAFF,TRBJ2-3,TRBV7-6
ASSLGITGGYT,TRBJ1-2,TRBV5-6
ASSLDQTLHTEAY,TRBJ2-7,TRBV7-9
ASSLGRSPDAQS,TRBJ1-2,TRBV7-2
ASSFQRSGGRDQQF,TRBJ2-1,TRBV7-9
ASSLAEGQGHYEQY,TRBJ2-7,TRBV5-8
ASSPQSSGNTIY,TRBJ1-3,TRBV7-2
ASSRTSGDGGTDTQY,TRBJ2-3,TRBV5-1